This T cell receptor (beta chain) emerged from a study of blood T cell repertoires in COVID-19. Looking at the study overall: Samples taken during acute and convalescent COVID-19 were collected in the United States, Italy and Spain.

CDR1 MGHDK and CDR2 SYGVNS come from the germline V gene. This CDR3 comprises 14 residues. V dropped 6 bases and J dropped 4 bases, with 14 bases sitting between them. Repertoires were generated with immunoSEQ multiplex PCR, while TCRdb's copy carries only in-frame clones and drops some. The sample comprises around 160,000 clones, 70% to 90% of which are singletons, and 5% to 6% rests with the top ten. This clone has a single count. The chain employs TRBV25-1 and TRBJ2-3; a weak D match, TRBD1 (5 bases). Material for sequencing was PBMCs or T cells enriched from blood (not recorded which). This sequence was found in a man aged 35-49 years who had recovered from COVID-19. For the CDR3, the DNA is TGTGCCAGCAGGAAGGGGCAGGTTGCAGATACGCAGTATTTT. Translating it yields CASRKGQVADTQYF.